This T cell receptor (beta chain) appears in the sequencing data of a study of cytomegalovirus exposure and HLA in healthy donors. Findings and limits, study-wide: Common viral pathogens (according to a later analysis) appeared linked to several of the most significant clusters. Only CMV serostatus was available as immune exposure information. Later, TCR association rates were found to vary by HLA locus, highest for DRB1 and lowest for HLA-C. Analyses of presence/absence relied on an assumption of roughly uniform sequencing depth across donors.

In the PCR, 60 Vbeta and 13 Jbeta primers were used. The table came from immunoSEQ multiplex PCR; TCRdb's copy has only in-frame clones and leaves some out. Of some 160,000 clones in the sample, 65% to 80% were seen once. Germline-derived CDR1 and CDR2 are SGHAT and FQNNGV. Trimming took off 8 bases at V and 5 bases at J, with 18 bases between the two ends. The CDR3 covers 14 residues. Remarks on this clone: The antigen remains undetermined.

This TCR derives from a woman in her thirties or forties in good health and CMV-seropositive. Source material: PBMCs. The V and J genes are TRBV11-2 and TRBJ1-1; D uncertain. Here the CDR3 DNA reads TGTGCCAGCTCCCCCCCGGTTAGCTGGACTGAAGCTTTCTTT. This translates into CASSPPVSWTEAFF.